Many counts were recorded for the clone carrying this T cell receptor beta chain. Its specificity is unknown. This entry is derived from a study of tumor-infiltrating lymphocytes in primary liver carcinoma. Study summary: Tumors were staged T1-T3 N0M0 and measured roughly 4 to 11 cm across. Samples returned roughly 3.65 to 8 million productive TCRbeta reads, a yield that was similar across tissue types. Whole-study findings and limits: Tumor region pairs shared more overlap than did tumor-adjacent and tumor-blood pairs.

cDNA specific to TCR beta was made from around 450 ng of total RNA, with a constant-region primer employed for priming. What produced the TCR beta libraries was three nested multiplex PCR rounds using slightly modified ARM-PCR. TCRdb ran MiXCR on the multiplex PCR reads and lists one entry per CDR3 protein. The sample shows almost 45,000 distinct CDR3 sequences, roughly 80% of them seen only once. Between roughly 17 and 30 mg of unsorted bulk tissue served as the source from which RNA and DNA were co-extracted. Sequenced: tumor-adjacent normal liver tissue. The TCR originated in a woman in her twenties or thirties with primary liver carcinoma and hepatitis B virus infection.

CDR3 nucleotide sequence: TGTGCCAGCAGTGAGCCGGGCCGGAACACCGGGGAGCTGTTTTTT. Its protein is CASSEPGRNTGELFF. The chain joins TRBV6-1 to TRBJ2-2, with D uncertain. The CDR3 is 15 residues long. Germline V CDR1 and CDR2: MNHNS, SASEGT. V lost 3 bases, J lost 1 base, and 9 bases lay in between.